The rows below give T cell receptor beta chains drawn from one sample of a study of blood T cell repertoires in COVID-19. Assay: immunoSEQ multiplex PCR; the TCRdb copy retains only in-frame clones and omits some. The sample records around 62,000 clones, over 75% being singletons. The sample comprised peripheral blood. Receptor source: a woman aged 55-70 years with acute or convalescent COVID-19. Each CDR3 is given with its conserved first and last residue. D genes are given only for firm matches. For some rows the clone size is stated as once, few or many, or as a class when expanded; others skip it.

>TRBJ2-1|TRBV7-2|NA|NA
TGTGCCAGCAGCTCCCTACGGGGGTTAATGGACAATGAGCAGTTCTTC
CASSSLRGLMDNEQFF
>TRBJ2-2|TRBV25-1|NA|NA
TGTGCCAGCAAACCTAATTACGTGGGGCGCTTAAACACCGGGGAGCTGTTTTTT
CASKPNYVGRLNTGELFF
>TRBJ2-5|TRBV4-2|NA|NA
TGTGCCAGCAGCCAAGTAACTAATCCCCAAGAGACCCAGTACTTC
CASSQVTNPQETQYF
>TRBJ1-5|TRBV30|NA|NA
TGTGCCTGGAGTGCACAGGGCTATCAGCCCCAGCATTTT
CAWSAQGYQPQHF
>TRBJ2-3|TRBV5-4|TRBD1|NA
TGTGCCAGCAGCTTTGGGACAGGGGGCACGGATACGCAGTATTTT
CASSFGTGGTDTQYF
>TRBJ2-2|TRBV7-3|NA|NA
TGTGCCAGCAGGCGGGACGTCCTCACCGGGGAGCTGTTTTTT
CASRRDVLTGELFF
>TRBJ1-2|TRBV4-1|NA|NA
TGCGCCAGCAGCCAAGAACAGGGAGCGAGTCGTAACTATGGCTACACCTTC
CASSQEQGASRNYGYTF
>TRBJ2-3|TRBV2|TRBD2|NA
TGTGCCAGTGGGACTAGCGGGTTTGGCACAGATACGCAGTATTTT
CASGTSGFGTDTQYF
>TRBJ2-1|TRBV5-1|TRBD2|NA
TGCGCCAGCAGCTTAACCGGGGGGGTACTCAGTGAGCAGTTCTTC
CASSLTGGVLSEQFF
>TRBJ2-1|TRBV18|TRBD2|NA
TGTGCCAGCTCACCACCGGGACTAGCGGGGGGCGTCAATGAGCAGTTCTTC
CASSPPGLAGGVNEQFF
>TRBJ1-6|TRBV30|NA|NA
TGTGCCTGGAGTGTATTGGGCAGGGCCCTCCACTTT
CAWSVLGRALHF
>TRBJ2-1|TRBV29-1|TRBD2|NA
TGCAGCGTTGATCTAGCGGGAGGCTCCTACAATGAGCAGTTCTTC
CSVDLAGGSYNEQFF
>TRBJ1-4|TRBV5-6|TRBD1|NA
TGTGCCAGCAGCGGAGGACAGGGACCTAATGAAAAACTGTTTTTT
CASSGGQGPNEKLFF
>TRBJ1-1|TRBV9|TRBD1|few
TGTGCCAGCAGCGAACAGAGACAGGGCCCTAACACTGAAGCTTTCTTT
CASSEQRQGPNTEAFF
>TRBJ2-1|TRBV19|TRBD2|NA
TGTGCCAGTAGTATGACTGGGACTAGGTACAATGAGCAGTTCTTC
CASSMTGTRYNEQFF
>TRBJ2-2|TRBV18|NA|NA
TGTGCCAGCTCACCACCAGGAGTCACCGGGGAGCTGTTTTTT
CASSPPGVTGELFF
>TRBJ1-5|TRBV3-1/TRBV3-2|NA|NA
TGTGCCAGCAGTCCCGACAATAGCAATCAGCCCCAGCATTTT
CASSPDNSNQPQHF
>TRBJ1-2|TRBV28|NA|NA
TGTGCCAGCAGTTTAGGCAACAGGGAACGCCCCTATGGCTACACCTTC
CASSLGNRERPYGYTF
>TRBJ2-2|TRBV7-9|TRBD1|once
TGTGCCAGCAGCTCCTCAGCGGGACAGGGAAACACCGGGGAGCTGTTTTTT
CASSSSAGQGNTGELFF
>TRBJ1-1|TRBV3-1/TRBV3-2|NA|NA
TGTGCCAGCAGCCCAGCGCTTGGCAGTTATTCTCCGAACACTGAAGCTTTCTTT
CASSPALGSYSPNTEAFF
>TRBJ2-3|TRBV3-1/TRBV3-2|TRBD2|NA
TGTGCCAGCAGCCAAGGTCCAGCGGGGGGGCTTAAAGATACGCAGTATTTT
CASSQGPAGGLKDTQYF
>TRBJ2-2|TRBV21-1|NA|once
TGTGCCAGCTTACAGGGGTCGGGAACCGGGGAGCTGTTTTTT
CASLQGSGTGELFF
>TRBJ1-4|TRBV7-9|TRBD1|NA
TGTGCCAGCGGTGACAGGGTTAATGAAAAACTGTTTTTT
CASGDRVNEKLFF
>TRBJ1-5|TRBV20-1|NA|NA
TGCAGTGCTAGTCCCACAGTTTATAGCAATCAGCCCCAGCATTTT
CSASPTVYSNQPQHF
>TRBJ2-1|TRBV19|TRBD1|NA
TGTGCCAGTAGACCGGACAGGAGCTCCTACAATGAGCAGTTCTTC
CASRPDRSSYNEQFF
>TRBJ1-2|TRBV27|NA|NA
TGTGCCAGCAGTTTCCGGACCCATTCCGAACCCCCCGTCTATGCTCCGCCAGGGTTCTATGGCTACACCTTC
CASSFRTHSEPPVYAPPGFYGYTF
>TRBJ1-1|TRBV3-1/TRBV3-2|TRBD1|NA
TGTGCCAGCAGCCCGCGTCGCCCAGGGGGCGATACTGAAGCTTTCTTT
CASSPRRPGGDTEAFF
>TRBJ1-5|TRBV19|NA|once
TGTGCCAGTAGTATTCAGGGGCCAGGCAATCAGCCCCAGCATTTT
CASSIQGPGNQPQHF
>TRBJ1-1|TRBV2|TRBD1|NA
TGTGCCAGCAGGGGACAGGGGGTCGGGAACACTGAAGCTTTCTTT
CASRGQGVGNTEAFF
>TRBJ1-6|TRBV28|NA|NA
TGTGCCAGCAGACCCGCACCCTTCAGCGGTTCACCCCTCCACTTT
CASRPAPFSGSPLHF
>TRBJ2-1|TRBV5-1|TRBD2|once
TGCGCCAGCAGCCAACCCTCTGGGCGGGAGGCTTACAATGAGCAGTTCTTC
CASSQPSGREAYNEQFF
>TRBJ2-5|TRBV24-1|NA|NA
TGTGCCACCAGTGATGGGGGCTGGGAGACCCAGTACTTC
CATSDGGWETQYF
>TRBJ1-6|TRBV3-1/TRBV3-2|NA|few
TGTGCCAGCAGCCAAGTAAATTCACCCCTCCACTTT
CASSQVNSPLHF
>TRBJ2-2|TRBV5-1|TRBD1|NA
TGCGCCAGCAGCTCCGGACAGGGGGTGGAAGGTTCCGGGGAGCTGTTTTTT
CASSSGQGVEGSGELFF
>TRBJ1-1|TRBV6-2/TRBV6-3|TRBD1|NA
TGTGCCAGCAGCCCTCAAGGACAGGGGGCCACTGAAGCTTTCTTT
CASSPQGQGATEAFF
>TRBJ1-2|TRBV10-3|NA|once
TGTGCCATCGGAGGGCAGTTCAAAAGGGGCCACTATGGCTACACCTTC
CAIGGQFKRGHYGYTF
>TRBJ2-2|TRBV7-6|TRBD2|NA
TGTGCCAGCAGCCAAGGCCCCGGTGGGACTAGCGGGAACATGGACACCGGGGAGCTGTTTTTT
CASSQGPGGTSGNMDTGELFF
>TRBJ2-6|TRBV5-4|NA|NA
TGTGCCAGCAGCTTGGGTGGACAGTACAACGTCCTGACTTTC
CASSLGGQYNVLTF
>TRBJ1-5|TRBV6-2/TRBV6-3|NA|NA
TGTGCCAGCAGTTGGGGGCGCGATCAGCCCCAGCATTTT
CASSWGRDQPQHF
>TRBJ2-3|TRBV28|TRBD2|NA
TGTGCCAGCATAAAACCCGGGACTAGCGGGGGACAGCAGTATTTT
CASIKPGTSGGQQYF
>TRBJ2-1|TRBV28|NA|NA
TGTGCCAGCAGCCGGGGGTCTCCCACCTACAATGAGCAGTTCTTC
CASSRGSPTYNEQFF
>TRBJ2-2|TRBV4-3|NA|NA
TGCGCCAGCAGCCAAGATCTTTCAGCGGGCAGGGTGAACACCGGGGAGCTGTTTTTT
CASSQDLSAGRVNTGELFF
>TRBJ2-1|TRBV3-1/TRBV3-2|NA|NA
TGTGCCAGCAGCCCCTTGGGCCCCTACAATGAGCAGTTCTTC
CASSPLGPYNEQFF
>TRBJ2-2|TRBV3-1/TRBV3-2|TRBD2|NA
TGTGCCAGCAGCCAAGGGGGGAGGGTACCGAACACCGGGGAGCTGTTTTTT
CASSQGGRVPNTGELFF
>TRBJ2-5|TRBV28|NA|NA
TGTGCCAGCAGTCTCGCCTCGACAGAGAAAGAGACCCAGTACTTC
CASSLASTEKETQYF
>TRBJ2-3|TRBV11-2|NA|once
TGTGCCAGCAGGTCCTTCGGGAGCAGAGATACGCAGTATTTT
CASRSFGSRDTQYF
>TRBJ2-3|TRBV28|NA|once
TGTGCCAGCAGTTCAGGGGAAGCAGATACGCAGTATTTT
CASSSGEADTQYF
>TRBJ2-2|TRBV11-2|NA|NA
TGTGCCAGCAGCTTGTGGCAGGGGCCCGGGGAGCTGTTTTTT
CASSLWQGPGELFF